A single sample gave rise to the 24 T cell receptor beta chains below, sequenced in a study of graft-versus-host responses after intestinal transplantation. Their antigens remain unidentified. Sequenced by immunoSEQ multiplex PCR; TCRdb stores in-frame clones only, minus some. The data show 90,000 to 130,000 clones, with around 94% seen just once and 1.2% held by the top ten. The material was unstimulated CD8+ T cells sorted from spleen or lymph node cells, obtained before transplant. The origin of the receptors is a human donor who was the organ donor for an intestinal transplant.

V is TRBV27 and J is TRBJ2-5; 10 nucleotides agree with TRBD2. Per germline, CDR1 MNHEY and CDR2 SMNVEV (reference sequence). The V gene end was trimmed by 5 bases and the J gene end by 5 bases; junction bases not matched to a gene: 8. There are 15 residues in the CDR3. CDR3 region: CASSPLAGVGETQYF. DNA for the CDR3: TGTGCCAGCAGTCCCCTAGCGGGAGTGGGGGAGACCCAGTACTTC.

V is TRBV6-1 and J is TRBJ2-7; D not resolved. Trimming took 6 bases from V and 2 from J, leaving 8 bases between them. CDR3 length equals 12 residues. Looked up from germline, CDR1 is MNHNS and CDR2 is SASEGT. Written as DNA, the CDR3 is TGTGCCAGCAGCCGTACAGCCTACGAGCAGTACTTC. Translating it yields CASSRTAYEQYF.

The chain is built from TRBV27 and TRBJ2-1, with 11 bases lining up with TRBD2. The germline V gene encodes CDR1 MNHEY and CDR2 SMNVEV (reference sequence). The V and J ends lost 1 base and 2 bases, in that order; junction bases with no gene match: 10. The CDR3 length is 19 residues. CDR3 sequence reads: CASSLWGLADAGAYNEQFF. For the CDR3, the DNA is TGTGCCAGCAGTTTATGGGGACTAGCGGATGCGGGTGCCTACAATGAGCAGTTCTTC.

The gene calls are TRBV4-2 and TRBJ2-3, with TRBD2 matching over 7 bases. The CDR3 totals 14 residues. Germline V lookup: CDR1 LGHNA, CDR2 YNFKEQ. The ends lost 3 bases at V and 4 bases at J; junction bases unmatched: 4. CDR3 protein: CASSQPGRADTQYF. The CDR3, as DNA: TGTGCCAGCAGCCAGCCAGGGAGGGCAGATACGCAGTATTTT.

This rearrangement joins TRBV6-4 to TRBJ1-1; 8 bases agree with TRBD1. CDR3 length equals 13 residues. Trimming took 7 bases from V and 7 from J; bases not matched to a gene: 8. CDR1 and CDR2 from the germline V gene are MRHNA and SNTAGT. In DNA form, the CDR3 reads TGTGCCAGCACCCCGGGACAGGTGTTTGAAGCTTTCTTT. Translation gives CASTPGQVFEAFF.

The gene calls are TRBV5-1 and TRBJ1-2; D is possibly TRBD1 (5 bases). Germline CDR1 reads SGHRS; CDR2 reads YFSETQ. V shed 0 bases and J shed 7 bases, with 19 bases lying between them. The CDR3 totals 16 residues. DNA of the CDR3: TGCGCCAGCAGCTTGGCCATCCCTTTCAGGGCCAGTGGCTACACCTTC. It yields the protein CASSLAIPFRASGYTF.

This chain joins TRBV7-6 and TRBJ2-1; 10 bases match TRBD2. Unmatched junction bases numbered 7, after V lost 4 bases and J lost 7 bases. This CDR3 region has 15 residues. CDR1 and CDR2 from the germline V gene are SGHVS and FNYEAQ. CDR3 nucleotide sequence: TGTGCCAGCAGCTCTCTAGCGGGAGTTTCAAATGAGCAGTTCTTC. This encodes CASSSLAGVSNEQFF.

The J gene is TRBJ2-5, the V gene TRBV2; D unresolved. CDR3 length equals 11 residues. V lost 10 bases, J lost 5 bases, and 11 bases lay in between. Germline V gene data show CDR1 as SNHLY and CDR2 as FYNNEI. CDR3 amino acids: CANLLGETQYF. CDR3 bases: TGTGCCAACCTACTGGGGGAGACCCAGTACTTC.

The rearrangement links TRBV19 to TRBJ1-2, with TRBD1 matching 10 bases. Germline assignment: CDR1 LNHDA and CDR2 SQIVND (reference sequence). This CDR3 comprises 15 residues. V dropped 8 bases and J dropped 1; count of bases not matched to a gene: 7. CDR3 nucleotide sequence: TGTGCCAGTTCTTGGACAGGGGGAAGTAACTATGGCTACACCTTC. It translates to CASSWTGGSNYGYTF.

The chain recombines TRBV15 with TRBJ2-3, with 9 bases fitting TRBD2. Germline V gene lookup returns CDR1 LNHNV and CDR2 YYDKDF (reference sequence). The CDR3 runs to 15 residues. J lost 9 bases, V lost 2 bases, and 9 bases had no gene match. The CDR3 region is CATSRPGPSGGTQYF. CDR3 nucleotides: TGTGCCACCAGCAGACCGGGGCCCAGCGGGGGGACGCAGTATTTT.

The V call is TRBV29-1, the J call TRBJ2-1; no clear D. Trimming removed 6 bases from V and 6 bases from J, with 9 bases in between. Germline V gene lookup returns CDR1 SQVTM and CDR2 ANQGSEA. The CDR3 loop spans 11 amino acids. The CDR3 here is CSVSVSNEQFF. The CDR3 region has the DNA TGCAGCGTCTCTGTGTCCAATGAGCAGTTCTTC.

The rearrangement links TRBV10-3 to TRBJ1-1; 10 positions agree with TRBD1. Germline-derived CDR1 and CDR2 are ENHRY and SYGVKD. V lost 6 bases to trimming and J lost 2 bases; unmatched junction nucleotides: 15. The CDR3 spans 18 residues. The CDR3 is CAISARTGGERVNTEAFF. DNA of the CDR3: TGTGCCATCAGCGCTCGGACAGGGGGGGAACGGGTAAACACTGAAGCTTTCTTT.

The DNA for the CDR3 is TGTGCCAGTAGTTCTGCTGAAGGGGCCAACTATGGCTACACCTTC. Its translation is CASSSAEGANYGYTF. This rearrangement joins TRBV19 to TRBJ1-2; the D gene is possibly TRBD1 (5 bases). The CDR3 runs to 15 residues. With 5 bases removed from V and 2 bases from J, the gap between germline ends came to 15 bases. CDR1 is LNHDA, CDR2 SQIVND, per germline (reference sequence).

In this sample, this clone turned up once. Other DNA variants within this sample encode the same CDR3. This chain connects TRBV28 to TRBJ2-1; D is ambiguous. The CDR3 has 11 residues. Germline CDR1 MDHEN, CDR2 SYDVKM. V was trimmed by 5 bases and J by 4 bases, leaving 3 bases between them. The CDR3 DNA sequence: TGTGCCAGCAGTCCATACAATGAGCAGTTCTTC. Amino acids: CASSPYNEQFF.

DNA for the CDR3: TGTGCCAGCACGGCTTTTCGGACACCCGACGATGAGCAGTTCTTC. It is translated as CASTAFRTPDDEQFF. The J gene is TRBJ2-1, the V gene TRBV6-6, with a possible D match to TRBD1 (5 bases). The germline V gene has CDR1 MNHNY and CDR2 SVGAGI (reference sequence). Between the trimmed V and J ends, which lost 7 bases and 8 bases, there was a span of 21 bases. CDR3 size: 15 residues.

In this sample, this clone turned up once. The chain combines TRBV9 with TRBJ2-5; D may be TRBD2 (6 bases). The DNA end is more similar to TRBJ2-7, so the J call may be wrong. Germline V CDR1 and CDR2: SGDLS, YYNGEE. CDR3 length: 15 amino acids. CDR3 DNA sequence: TGTGCCAGCAGCCCTAGACGCGGGACCTATTACGAGCAGTACTTC. As protein: CASSPRRGTYYEQYF.

This chain connects TRBV29-1 to TRBJ1-1; no reliable D call. The V end lost 3 bases, the J end lost 6 bases, and 11 bases lay between the germline ends. CDR1 and CDR2 (germline): SQVTM, ANQGSEA. The CDR3 extends over 12 amino acids. The CDR3 DNA reads TGCAGCGTTGATCTGGGGAAGGCTGAAGCTTTCTTT. It is translated as CSVDLGKAEAFF.

This chain links TRBV30 with TRBJ2-7; D unclear. The CDR3 sequence is 12 residues long. Germline CDR1 and CDR2: GTSNPN and SVGIG (reference sequence). Deletions cut 2 bases from V and 5 bases from J, with 10 bases between. DNA for the CDR3: TGTGCCTGGAGTCTTTACGAGGACGAGCAGTACTTC. As protein: CAWSLYEDEQYF.

The chain uses TRBV20-1 and TRBJ1-1; D is unresolved. Trimming left V 4 bases short and J 6 bases short, with 0 bases between. The germline gives CDR1 DFQATT, CDR2 SNEGSKA (reference sequence). The CDR3 sequence is 8 residues long. For the CDR3, the DNA is TGCAGTGCTACTGAAGCTTTCTTT. Its protein is CSATEAFF.

The chain links TRBV5-1 to TRBJ2-1, with a tentative D call TRBD2 (5 bases). This CDR3 is built from 18 residues. Trimming left V 0 bases short and J 2 bases short, with 18 bases between. In germline, CDR1 is SGHRS, CDR2 YFSETQ. The CDR3 DNA reads TGCGCCAGCAGCTTGGGGGCGCCGAGGGCGGAGGCCTACAATGAGCAGTTCTTC. Translation: CASSLGAPRAEAYNEQFF.

This chain joins TRBV2 and TRBJ1-2; D ambiguous. Germline V gene lookup returns CDR1 SNHLY and CDR2 FYNNEI. V lost 5 bases to trimming and J lost 4 bases, with 14 bases between them. CDR3 length: 14 residues. Written as DNA, the CDR3 is TGTGCCAGCAGTCCGACGGGGAACAGCTATGGCTACACCTTC. Its protein product is CASSPTGNSYGYTF. The variable domain in full, with the rest retrieved from reference TRBV2 and TRBJ1-2, is EPEVTQTPSHQVTQMGQEVILRCVPISNHLYFYWYRQILGQKVEFLVSFYNNEISEKSEIFDDQFSVERPDGSNFTLKIRSTKLEDSAMYFCASSPTGNSYGYTFGSGTRLTVV.

The chain's CDR3 is CASSSLQGHPEQYF. The CDR3 DNA reads TGTGCCAGCAGTTCACTACAGGGGCACCCCGAGCAGTACTTC. This chain links TRBV28 with TRBJ2-7, with 7 bases that match TRBD1. Trimming cost V 4 bases and J 6 bases; bases outside gene matches: 9. This CDR3 contains 14 residues. In germline, CDR1 is MDHEN, CDR2 SYDVKM.

The chain joins TRBV6-5 to TRBJ1-1; no firm D call. Trimming stripped 0 bases from V and 4 bases from J, with 6 bases between. Germline loops: CDR1 MNHEY, CDR2 SVGAGI. The CDR3 spans 13 residues. The CDR3 bases are TGTGCCAGCAGTTACTCTTGGATCACTGAAGCTTTCTTT. Residues: CASSYSWITEAFF.

This sequence joins TRBV19 and TRBJ2-1; unclear D gene. This CDR3 is built from 13 residues. Per germline, CDR1 LNHDA and CDR2 SQIVND (reference sequence). Trimming removed 3 bases at V and 6 bases at J, with 9 bases between. CDR3 bases: TGTGCCAGTAGTATTAACCCCGGCAATGAGCAGTTCTTC. Its protein product is CASSINPGNEQFF.